This TCR beta chain was sequenced in a study of T cells in Graves' hyperthyroidism and ophthalmopathy. This clonotype was counted a few times. Amplified regions were TCR beta CDR3 sequences from RNA transcripts. The TCR CDR3 first-round RT-PCR relied on the HTBI primer set. TCRdb called the multiplex PCR reads again in MiXCR, with one record for every CDR3 protein. The table has some 350,000 distinct CDR3 sequences, about 18% seen once. The length of the CDR3 is 13 residues. In germline, CDR1 is MNHEY, CDR2 SMNVEV (reference sequence). V was cut by 6 bases and J by 0 bases, with 5 bases left in between.

This TCR came from a woman aged 18-30 years with Graves' hyperthyroidism. The chain joins TRBV27 to TRBJ2-2; D call uncertain. Sequenced sample: blood. CDR3 in amino acids: CASRRPNTGELFF. DNA for the CDR3: TGTGCCAGCAGGCGCCCGAACACCGGGGAGCTGTTTTTT.